The 21 T cell receptor beta chains below come from one sample, sequenced in a study of T cell responses to AZD1222 COVID-19 vaccine. Measured with immunoSEQ multiplex PCR; TCRdb has only the in-frame clones, and not every one. This sample carries some 130,000 clones, about 90% of them seen once, and the ten largest clones take 5% to 6.5%. Source: peripheral blood, taken on day 0 of AZD1222 vaccination. Every receptor here comes from an adult in good health.

The chain employs TRBV6-5 and TRBJ2-5; D ambiguous. Trimming shortened V by 0 bases and J by 5 bases, and 13 bases separated the two germline ends. Germline CDR1 MNHEY, CDR2 SVGAGI. The CDR3 spans 15 residues. The CDR3 DNA is TGTGCCAGCAGTTACTCGATACTCCGTCTGGAGACCCAGTACTTC. Its protein is CASSYSILRLETQYF.

This clone has only one observation. The chain recombines TRBV6-2 or TRBV6-3 with TRBJ2-2, with D possibly being TRBD2 (6 bases). This CDR3 is built from 14 residues. V lost 5 bases and J 3 bases, leaving 10 bases between the germline ends. Germline V lookup: CDR1 MNHEY, CDR2 SVGEGT. DNA of the CDR3: TGTGCCAGCAGTCTCCAGCGGGACACCGGGGAGCTGTTTTTT. Translated, it gives CASSLQRDTGELFF.

The chain combines TRBV2 with TRBJ1-5, with a possible D match to TRBD1 (5 bases). Between the trimmed V and J ends, which lost 6 bases and 8 bases, there was a span of 14 bases. The CDR3 is 13 amino acids. Germline loops: CDR1 SNHLY, CDR2 FYNNEI. The CDR3 region is CASRGPSREPQHF. In DNA form, the CDR3 reads TGTGCCAGCAGGGGACCCTCGAGGGAGCCCCAGCATTTT.

The J gene is TRBJ1-1, the V gene TRBV7-3; D possibly corresponds to TRBD1 (6 bases). The V gene's germline CDR1 is SGHTA and CDR2 FQGTGA. This CDR3 has 15 residues. V lost 5 bases, J lost 0 bases, and 13 bases lay in between. DNA of the CDR3: TGTGCCAGCAGCCAATCGGGGGGGCTGAACACTGAAGCTTTCTTT. It specifies CASSQSGGLNTEAFF.

The V and J genes are TRBV7-9 and TRBJ2-2; D is possibly TRBD1 (5 bases). The CDR3 loop spans 17 amino acids. Trimming left V 2 bases short and J 0 bases short, with 13 bases between. The germline CDR1 and CDR2 sequences are SEHNR and FQNEAQ (reference sequence). Here the CDR3 reads CASSLWVGAPNTGELFF. DNA of the CDR3: TGTGCCAGCAGCTTATGGGTAGGGGCCCCGAACACCGGGGAGCTGTTTTTT.

The rearrangement links TRBV7-9 to TRBJ2-1; 8 bases are shared with TRBD2. This CDR3 comprises 17 residues. The J segment lost 7 bases and the V segment lost 4 bases, leaving 15 bases of the junction unmatched. Germline CDR1 is SEHNR and CDR2 is FQNEAQ (reference sequence). The CDR3 region has the DNA TGTGCCAGCAGCTCGCAATTAGCGGGAATACCCAGGAATGAGCAGTTCTTC. Translating it yields CASSSQLAGIPRNEQFF.

This rearrangement joins TRBV16 to TRBJ1-6; D may be TRBD1 (6 bases). The CDR3 covers 16 residues. Germline V gene lookup returns CDR1 KGHSY and CDR2 FQNENV. With 0 bases removed from V and 8 bases from J, the gap between germline ends came to 14 bases. The DNA of the CDR3 is TGTGCCAGCAGCCAATCAAAGACAGGCGGCTATTCACCCCTCCACTTT. Its translation is CASSQSKTGGYSPLHF.

The J gene is TRBJ1-1, the V gene TRBV12-3 or TRBV12-4; D remains ambiguous. The germline V and J ends were trimmed by 6 bases and 2 bases, with 7 bases remaining between them. This CDR3 is built from 12 residues. The CDR3 here is CASSLSNTEAFF. The CDR3 DNA reads as TGTGCCAGCAGCCTAAGTAACACTGAAGCTTTCTTT.

The chain recombines TRBV5-5 with TRBJ1-4; 7 nucleotides line up with TRBD1. Germline V gives CDR1 SGHKS, CDR2 YYEKEE (reference sequence). CDR3 length: 16 residues. Unmatched junction bases numbered 9, after V lost 0 bases and J lost 7 bases. CDR3 region: CASSLDVQGTFEKLFF. In DNA, the CDR3 is TGTGCCAGCAGCTTGGACGTACAGGGGACGTTTGAAAAACTGTTTTTT. The complete variable domain, with remaining parts taken from reference TRBV5-5 and TRBJ1-4, reads DAGVTQSPTHLIKTRGQQVTLRCSPISGHKSVSWYQQVLGQGPQFIFQYYEKEERGRGNFPDRFSARQFPNYSSELNVNALLLGDSALYLCASSLDVQGTFEKLFFGSGTQLSVL.

The count of this clone is one. The genes are TRBV9 and TRBJ2-1; no clear D gene. The length of the CDR3 is 13 residues. V was trimmed by 0 bases and J by 9 bases, leaving 10 bases between them. Germline-derived CDR1 and CDR2 are SGDLS and YYNGEE. CDR3 coding DNA: TGTGCCAGCAGCGTAGGTCAGACGGGTGAGCAGTTCTTC. The encoded protein is CASSVGQTGEQFF.

The J gene is TRBJ2-5, the V gene TRBV30; tentative D call: TRBD1 (6 bases). The CDR3 sequence is 15 residues long. Germline lookup yields CDR1 GTSNPN and CDR2 SVGIG (reference sequence). Trimming left V 4 bases short and J 5 bases short, with 20 bases between. The CDR3 DNA reads as TGTGCCTGGACCCGGGGACACCTGAACTGGGAGACCCAGTACTTC. Residues: CAWTRGHLNWETQYF.

The chain uses TRBV2 and TRBJ2-7, with D maybe TRBD1 (6 bases). V was trimmed by 7 bases and J by 4 bases, leaving 11 bases between them. The CDR3 sequence is 12 residues long. CDR1 and CDR2 (germline): SNHLY, FYNNEI. CDR3 DNA sequence: TGTGCCAGCATTGGGACACAATACGAGCAGTACTTC. It is translated as CASIGTQYEQYF. Filled out from reference TRBV2 and TRBJ2-7, the complete variable domain reads EPEVTQTPSHQVTQMGQEVILRCVPISNHLYFYWYRQILGQKVEFLVSFYNNEISEKSEIFDDQFSVERPDGSNFTLKIRSTKLEDSAMYFCASIGTQYEQYFGPGTRLTVT.

The V gene is TRBV11-3, the J gene TRBJ2-5, with D unresolved. This CDR3 has 14 amino acids. V lost 6 bases, J lost 2 bases, and 13 bases lay in between. Germline values: CDR1 SGHNT, CDR2 YENEEA. CDR3 sequence: CASSRFRNQETQYF. DNA of the CDR3: TGTGCCAGCAGTCGCTTTCGGAATCAAGAGACCCAGTACTTC.

This clone was observed once. CDR3 amino acids: CASSLAPRKSYTF. The DNA of the CDR3 is TGTGCCAGCAGCTTAGCGCCTAGGAAGTCGTACACCTTC. This chain uses TRBV7-9 with TRBJ1-2; D ambiguous. Germline CDR1 is SEHNR and CDR2 is FQNEAQ (reference sequence). The germline V and J ends were trimmed by 0 bases and 11 bases, with 13 bases remaining between them. This CDR3 contains 13 residues.

This chain uses TRBV29-1 with TRBJ2-7, with D perhaps TRBD2 (5 bases). The V gene's germline CDR1 is SQVTM and CDR2 ANQGSEA. The CDR3 runs 14 residues. Between the trimmed V and J ends, which lost 7 bases and 1 base, there was a span of 17 bases. The CDR3 here is CSAAIVGKSYEQYF. CDR3 DNA sequence: TGCAGCGCCGCCATAGTCGGGAAATCCTACGAGCAGTACTTC.

The chain recombines TRBV28 with TRBJ1-1; D is unclear. Trimming left V 5 bases short and J 1 base short, with 20 bases between. The CDR3 spans 17 residues. CDR1 and CDR2 from the germline V gene are MDHEN and SYDVKM. CDR3 DNA sequence: TGTGCCAGCAGTCGCCGACTCAGCACCCTCTCGAACACTGAAGCTTTCTTT. It yields the protein CASSRRLSTLSNTEAFF.

This clone occurred once. The chain couples TRBV12-3 or TRBV12-4 to TRBJ2-4; no clear D. The CDR3 sequence is 13 residues long. The ends were cut back, 5 bases at V and 4 bases at J, with 9 bases in the middle. This CDR3 reads CASSLPGKNIQYF. CDR3 coding DNA: TGTGCCAGCAGTCTCCCCGGGAAAAACATTCAGTACTTC.

The gene calls are TRBV15 and TRBJ2-5; 7 bases match TRBD2. This CDR3 region has 15 residues. Trimming at V came to 2 bases and at J to 7 bases, leaving 10 bases not matched to a gene. The germline gives CDR1 LNHNV, CDR2 YYDKDF (reference sequence). CDR3 region: CATSRPETSIGTQYF. The DNA of the CDR3 is TGTGCCACCAGCAGACCTGAGACTAGCATTGGGACCCAGTACTTC. Drawing the rest from reference TRBV15 and TRBJ2-5, the complete variable domain is DAMVIQNPRYQVTQFGKPVTLSCSQTLNHNVMYWYQQKSSQAPKLLFHYYDKDFNNEADTPDNFQSRRPNTSFCFLDIRSPGLGDTAMYLCATSRPETSIGTQYFGPGTRLLVL.

There are a few counts of this clone. The chain has TRBV6-5 and TRBJ2-2, with 7 bases aligning to TRBD2. The ends lost 6 bases at V and 7 bases at J; junction bases unmatched: 5. Germline V gene data show CDR1 as MNHEY and CDR2 as SVGAGI. The CDR3 is 13 residues long. The CDR3 is CASSNVAGGELFF. The CDR3 coding sequence is TGTGCCAGCAGCAACGTAGCGGGCGGGGAGCTGTTTTTT.

This clone is a singleton in its sample. The rearrangement joins TRBV19 to TRBJ1-5; no clear D gene. There are 15 residues in the CDR3. Germline-derived CDR1 and CDR2 are LNHDA and SQIVND (reference sequence). Trimming removed 1 base at V and 6 bases at J, with 13 bases between. Written as DNA, the CDR3 is TGTGCCAGTAGTATAGTCAACCGGGGAGGTCAGCCCCAGCATTTT. Translated, it gives CASSIVNRGGQPQHF.

The chain employs TRBV11-3 and TRBJ2-7; D perhaps matches TRBD1 (6 bases). V gave up 5 bases and J gave up 7 bases, with 9 bases separating them. Germline CDR1 and CDR2: SGHNT and YENEEA. CDR3 length: 11 amino acids. The CDR3 is CASSRDREQYF. As DNA, the CDR3 is TGTGCCAGCAGCAGAGACAGGGAGCAGTACTTC.